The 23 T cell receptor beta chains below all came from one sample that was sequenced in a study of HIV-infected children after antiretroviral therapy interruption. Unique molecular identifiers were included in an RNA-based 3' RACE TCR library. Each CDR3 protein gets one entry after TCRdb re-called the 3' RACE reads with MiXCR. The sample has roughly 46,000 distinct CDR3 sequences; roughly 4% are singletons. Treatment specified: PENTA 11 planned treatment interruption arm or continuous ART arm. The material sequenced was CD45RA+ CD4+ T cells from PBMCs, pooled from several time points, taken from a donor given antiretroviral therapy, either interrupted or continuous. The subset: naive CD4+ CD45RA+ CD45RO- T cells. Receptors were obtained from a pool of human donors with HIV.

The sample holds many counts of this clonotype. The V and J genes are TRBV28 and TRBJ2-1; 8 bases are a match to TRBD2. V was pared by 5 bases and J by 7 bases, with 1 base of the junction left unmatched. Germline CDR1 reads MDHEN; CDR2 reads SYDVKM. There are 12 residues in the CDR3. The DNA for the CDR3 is TGTGCCAGCAGTCGGGGGGGGAATGAGCAGTTCTTC. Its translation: CASSRGGNEQFF. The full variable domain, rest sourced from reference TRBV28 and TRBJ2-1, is DVKVTQSSRYLVKRTGEKVFLECVQDMDHENMFWYRQDPGLGLRLIYFSYDVKMKEKGDIPEGYSVSREKKERFSLILESASTNQTSMYLCASSRGGNEQFFGPGTRLTVL.

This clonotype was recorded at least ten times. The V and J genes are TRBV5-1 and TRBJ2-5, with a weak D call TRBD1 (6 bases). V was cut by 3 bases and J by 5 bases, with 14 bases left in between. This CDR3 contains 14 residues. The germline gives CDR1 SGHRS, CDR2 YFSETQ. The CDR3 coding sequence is TGCGCCAGCAGCTCCCCGGACAGAGGGGAGACCCAGTACTTC. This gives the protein CASSSPDRGETQYF.

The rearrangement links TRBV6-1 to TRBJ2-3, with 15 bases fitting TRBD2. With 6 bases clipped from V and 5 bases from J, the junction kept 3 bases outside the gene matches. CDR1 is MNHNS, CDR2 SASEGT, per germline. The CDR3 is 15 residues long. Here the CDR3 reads CASSQGLAGGDTQYF. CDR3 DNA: TGTGCCAGCAGCCAGGGACTAGCGGGGGGAGATACGCAGTATTTT.

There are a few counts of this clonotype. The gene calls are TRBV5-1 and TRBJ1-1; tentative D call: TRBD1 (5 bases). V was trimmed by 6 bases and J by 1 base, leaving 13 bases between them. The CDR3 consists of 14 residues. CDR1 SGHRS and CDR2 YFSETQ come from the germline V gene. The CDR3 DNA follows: TGCGCCAGCACGAGGGGAGGAGGGAACACTGAAGCTTTCTTT. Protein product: CASTRGGGNTEAFF.

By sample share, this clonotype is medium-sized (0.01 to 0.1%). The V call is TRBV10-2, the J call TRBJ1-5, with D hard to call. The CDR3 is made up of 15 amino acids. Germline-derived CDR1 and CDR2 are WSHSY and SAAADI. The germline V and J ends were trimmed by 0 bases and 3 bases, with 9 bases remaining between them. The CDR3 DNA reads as TGCGCCAGCAGTGAGTCGCGTCAGTACAATCAGCCCCAGCATTTT. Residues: CASSESRQYNQPQHF.

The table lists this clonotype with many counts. For the CDR3, the DNA is TGTGCCAGCAGCGTTGAATTTAACACCATATATTTT. It translates to CASSVEFNTIYF. The chain recombines TRBV7-2 with TRBJ1-3; the D is unclear. V was trimmed by 5 bases and J by 7 bases, leaving 9 bases between them. Germline CDR1 reads SGHTA; CDR2 reads FQGNSA. This CDR3 has 12 residues.

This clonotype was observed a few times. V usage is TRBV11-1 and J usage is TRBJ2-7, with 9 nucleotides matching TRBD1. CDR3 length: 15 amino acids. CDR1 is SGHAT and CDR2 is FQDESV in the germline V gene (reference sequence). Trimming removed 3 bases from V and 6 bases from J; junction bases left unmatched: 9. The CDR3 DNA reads TGTGCCAGCAGCTTTACAAACAGGGGGCTAAGCGAGCAGTACTTC. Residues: CASSFTNRGLSEQYF. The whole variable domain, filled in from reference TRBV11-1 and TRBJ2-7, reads EAEVAQSPRYKITEKSQAVAFWCDPISGHATLYWYRQILGQGPELLVQFQDESVVDDSQLPKDRFSAERLKGVDSTLKIQPAELGDSAMYLCASSFTNRGLSEQYFGPGTRLTVT.

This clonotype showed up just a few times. The CDR3 is CASRAGTYEQYF. CDR3 coding DNA: TGTGCCAGCAGGGCAGGGACCTACGAGCAGTACTTC. The genes are TRBV28 and TRBJ2-7; weak D call: TRBD1 (5 bases). The CDR3 has 12 amino acids. The germline V and J ends were trimmed by 6 bases and 2 bases, with 8 bases remaining between them. CDR1 is MDHEN and CDR2 is SYDVKM in the germline V gene.

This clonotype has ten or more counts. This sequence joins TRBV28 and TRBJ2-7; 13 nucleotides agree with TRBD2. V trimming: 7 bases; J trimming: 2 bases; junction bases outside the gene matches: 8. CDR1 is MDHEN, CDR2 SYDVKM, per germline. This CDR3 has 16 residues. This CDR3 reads CASTPMGLAGPYEQYF. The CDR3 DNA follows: TGTGCCAGCACTCCCATGGGACTAGCGGGACCCTACGAGCAGTACTTC.

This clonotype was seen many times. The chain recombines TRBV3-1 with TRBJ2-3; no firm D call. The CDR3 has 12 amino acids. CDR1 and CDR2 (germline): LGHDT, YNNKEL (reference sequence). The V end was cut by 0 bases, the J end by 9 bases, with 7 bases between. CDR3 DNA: TGTGCCAGCAGCCAAGACCGGTACACGCAGTATTTT. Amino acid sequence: CASSQDRYTQYF.

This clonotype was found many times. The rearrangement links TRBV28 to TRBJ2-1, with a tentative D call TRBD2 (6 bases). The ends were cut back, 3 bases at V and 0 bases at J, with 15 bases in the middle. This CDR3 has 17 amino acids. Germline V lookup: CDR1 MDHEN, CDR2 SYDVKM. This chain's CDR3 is CASSLGPWGDSYNEQFF. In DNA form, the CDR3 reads TGTGCCAGCAGTTTGGGGCCTTGGGGGGACTCCTACAATGAGCAGTTCTTC.

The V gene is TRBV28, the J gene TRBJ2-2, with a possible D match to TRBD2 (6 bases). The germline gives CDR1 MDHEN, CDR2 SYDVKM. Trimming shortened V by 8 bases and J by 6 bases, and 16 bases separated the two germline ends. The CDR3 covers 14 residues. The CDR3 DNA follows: TGTGCCAGCTGGGGGGACTGGGGCGCCGGGGAGCTGTTTTTT. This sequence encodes CASWGDWGAGELFF.

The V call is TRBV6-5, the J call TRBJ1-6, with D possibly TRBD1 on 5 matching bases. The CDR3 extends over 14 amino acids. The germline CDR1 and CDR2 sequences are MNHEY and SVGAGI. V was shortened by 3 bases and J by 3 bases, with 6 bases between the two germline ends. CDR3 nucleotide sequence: TGTGCCAGCAGTTATGGGGGCTATAATTCACCCCTCCACTTT. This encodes CASSYGGYNSPLHF.

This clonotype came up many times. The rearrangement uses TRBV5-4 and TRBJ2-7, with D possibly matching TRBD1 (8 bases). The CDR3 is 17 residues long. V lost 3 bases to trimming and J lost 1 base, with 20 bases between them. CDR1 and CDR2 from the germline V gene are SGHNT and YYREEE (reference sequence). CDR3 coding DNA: TGTGCCAGCAGCTACCATAGAGACAGGGGACTATCCTACGAGCAGTACTTC. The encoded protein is CASSYHRDRGLSYEQYF. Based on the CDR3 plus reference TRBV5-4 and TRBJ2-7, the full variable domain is ETGVTQSPTHLIKTRGQQVTLRCSSQSGHNTVSWYQQALGQGPQFIFQYYREEENGRGNFPPRFSGLQFPNYSSELNVNALELDDSALYLCASSYHRDRGLSYEQYFGPGTRLTVT.

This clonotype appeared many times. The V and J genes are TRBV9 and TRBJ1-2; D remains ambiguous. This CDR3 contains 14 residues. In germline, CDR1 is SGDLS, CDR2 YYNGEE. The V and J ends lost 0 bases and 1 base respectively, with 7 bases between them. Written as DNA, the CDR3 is TGTGCCAGCAGCGTAGACCCGATTAACTATGGCTACACCTTC. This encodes CASSVDPINYGYTF.

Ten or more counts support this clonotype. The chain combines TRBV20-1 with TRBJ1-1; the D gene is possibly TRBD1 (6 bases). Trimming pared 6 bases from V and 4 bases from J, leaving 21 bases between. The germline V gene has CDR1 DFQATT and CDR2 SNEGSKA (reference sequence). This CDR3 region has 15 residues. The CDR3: CSALDLTGDATEAFF. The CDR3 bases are TGCAGTGCCTTGGACTTGACAGGCGATGCCACTGAAGCTTTCTTT.

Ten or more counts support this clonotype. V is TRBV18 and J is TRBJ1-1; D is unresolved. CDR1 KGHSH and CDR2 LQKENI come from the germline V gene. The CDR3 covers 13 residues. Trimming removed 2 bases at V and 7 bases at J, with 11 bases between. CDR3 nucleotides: TGTGCCAGCTCACCAGGGCAGGAGGTTGAAGCTTTCTTT. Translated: CASSPGQEVEAFF.

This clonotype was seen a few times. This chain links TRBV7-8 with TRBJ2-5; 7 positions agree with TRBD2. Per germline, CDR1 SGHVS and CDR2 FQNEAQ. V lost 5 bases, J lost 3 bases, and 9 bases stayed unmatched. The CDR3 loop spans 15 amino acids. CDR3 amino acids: CASSRDGLGEETQYF. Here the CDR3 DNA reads TGTGCCAGCAGCCGCGACGGACTAGGAGAAGAGACCCAGTACTTC.

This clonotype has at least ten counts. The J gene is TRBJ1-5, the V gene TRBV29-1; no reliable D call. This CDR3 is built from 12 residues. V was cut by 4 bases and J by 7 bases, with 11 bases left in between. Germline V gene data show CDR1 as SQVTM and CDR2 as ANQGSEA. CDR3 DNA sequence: TGCAGCGTTGCCTCCCCCGGCCAGCCCCAGCATTTT. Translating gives CSVASPGQPQHF.

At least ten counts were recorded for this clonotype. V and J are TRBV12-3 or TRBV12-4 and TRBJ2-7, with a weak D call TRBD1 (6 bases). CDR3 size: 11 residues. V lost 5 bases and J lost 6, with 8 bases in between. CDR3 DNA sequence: TGTGCCAGCAGTAAAGGGGGCGAGCAGTACTTC. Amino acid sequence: CASSKGGEQYF.

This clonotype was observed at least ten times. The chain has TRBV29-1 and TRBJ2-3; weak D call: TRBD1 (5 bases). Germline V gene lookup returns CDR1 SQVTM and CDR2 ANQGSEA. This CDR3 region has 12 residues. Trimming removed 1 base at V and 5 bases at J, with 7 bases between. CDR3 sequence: CSVEGQGDTQYF. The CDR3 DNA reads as TGCAGCGTTGAAGGGCAGGGAGATACGCAGTATTTT.

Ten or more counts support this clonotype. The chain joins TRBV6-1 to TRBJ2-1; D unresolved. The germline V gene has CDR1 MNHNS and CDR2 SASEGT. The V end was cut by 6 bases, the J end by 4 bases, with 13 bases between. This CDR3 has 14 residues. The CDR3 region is CASSQTAAYNEQFF. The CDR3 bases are TGTGCCAGCAGCCAAACGGCAGCATACAATGAGCAGTTCTTC.

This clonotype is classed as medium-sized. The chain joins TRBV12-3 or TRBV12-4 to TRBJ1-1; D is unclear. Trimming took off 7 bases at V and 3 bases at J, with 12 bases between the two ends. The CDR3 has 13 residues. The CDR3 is CASTKGEYTEAFF. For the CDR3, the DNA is TGTGCCAGCACCAAGGGCGAATACACTGAAGCTTTCTTT.